The 19 T cell receptor beta chains given below trace back to one sample, sequenced in a study of T cell changes during pregnancy in multiple sclerosis. Libraries were prepared by immunoSEQ multiplex PCR; TCRdb keeps only in-frame clonotypes and omits some of them. Among 45,000 to 60,000 clones listed, 75% to 90% were seen once. Sequenced here: CD8+ T cells from peripheral blood mononuclear cells, sampled in the second trimester of pregnancy. These receptors were collected from a female donor with multiple sclerosis, enrolled in a pregnancy study.

This chain links TRBV27 with TRBJ2-1; 11 bases align to TRBD2. Germline-derived CDR1 and CDR2 are MNHEY and SMNVEV (reference sequence). J was trimmed by 4 bases and V by 7 bases; bases with no gene match: 6. This CDR3 region has 15 residues. CDR3 nucleotides: TGTGCCAGCAACCCGGGACTAGCGGAATACAATGAGCAGTTCTTC. Residues: CASNPGLAEYNEQFF.

V and J are TRBV7-8 and TRBJ2-2, with D possibly TRBD1 on 6 matching bases. The CDR3 covers 14 residues. Germline values: CDR1 SGHVS, CDR2 FQNEAQ. The ends were cut back, 6 bases at V and 7 bases at J, with 15 bases in the middle. DNA of the CDR3: TGTGCCAGCAGATCGATTACAGGGATCGGGGAGCTGTTTTTT. Translated: CASRSITGIGELFF.

CDR3 DNA: TGTGCCAGCCTAGGCGGGCCTGACAATGAGCAGTTCTTC. Translation gives CASLGGPDNEQFF. V and J are TRBV7-6 and TRBJ2-1, with D possibly matching TRBD2 (5 bases). Per germline, CDR1 SGHVS and CDR2 FNYEAQ. There are 13 residues in the CDR3. Deletions cut 8 bases from V and 5 bases from J, with 13 bases between.

The V call is TRBV2, the J call TRBJ2-2; possibly TRBD1 for D (5 bases). This CDR3 is built from 14 residues. Germline CDR1 reads SNHLY; CDR2 reads FYNNEI. Trimming cost V 4 bases and J 3 bases, with 9 bases left between them. CDR3 coding DNA: TGTGCCAGCAGTGCAGGGTCCCACACCGGGGAGCTGTTTTTT. Its translation: CASSAGSHTGELFF.

This clone appeared a single time. The V call is TRBV6-5, the J call TRBJ2-7; 10 nucleotides line up with TRBD1. Trimming removed 4 bases from V and 7 bases from J; junction bases left unmatched: 7. The germline gives CDR1 MNHEY, CDR2 SVGAGI. The CDR3 is made up of 14 amino acids. In DNA form, the CDR3 reads TGTGCCAGCAGTTCCAGCGGGACAGGGGAAGAGCAGTACTTC. Its protein is CASSSSGTGEEQYF.

This chain joins TRBV6-4 and TRBJ2-3; D uncertain. The CDR3 is 14 amino acids. The germline V and J ends were trimmed by 3 bases and 4 bases, with 11 bases remaining between them. Looked up from germline, CDR1 is MRHNA and CDR2 is SNTAGT. CDR3 nucleotide sequence: TGTGCCAGCAGTGAAACAGCTACCGCAGATACGCAGTATTTT. Translation: CASSETATADTQYF.

The chain has TRBV14 and TRBJ2-2; 7 bases map to TRBD2. The germline V gene has CDR1 SGHDN and CDR2 FVKESK. The CDR3 sequence is 15 residues long. Trimming took 3 bases from V and 5 from J; bases not matched to a gene: 6. This CDR3 is CASSQTSPLTGELFF. The CDR3 DNA follows: TGTGCCAGCAGCCAGACTAGCCCCTTAACCGGGGAGCTGTTTTTT.

The chain combines TRBV19 with TRBJ1-2, with 9 bases that match TRBD1. In germline, CDR1 is LNHDA, CDR2 SQIVND (reference sequence). The CDR3 sequence is 17 residues long. V was clipped by 6 bases and J by 0 bases; unmatched bases: 11. The CDR3 nucleotides read TGTGCCAGTAGCCCCCAAGGACAGGGGTTTACTAACTATGGCTACACCTTC. This translates into CASSPQGQGFTNYGYTF.

The chain employs TRBV7-6 and TRBJ2-1, with 14 bases matching TRBD2. CDR1 and CDR2 from the germline V gene are SGHVS and FNYEAQ. The CDR3 sequence is 18 residues long. V dropped 4 bases and J dropped 0; count of bases not matched to a gene: 5. The CDR3 here is CASSSGLAGAHSYNEQFF. CDR3 in DNA: TGTGCCAGCAGCTCGGGACTAGCGGGGGCCCACTCCTACAATGAGCAGTTCTTC.

This chain connects TRBV12-5 to TRBJ1-2; 8 bases are shared with TRBD1. Germline V lookup: CDR1 LGHNT, CDR2 FRNRAP. The CDR3 is made up of 20 amino acids. V was pared by 0 bases and J by 4 bases, with 19 bases of the junction left unmatched. The CDR3 DNA sequence: TGTGCTAGTGGTTTGGTAGGAATTGATATGGGCAGGGGGCCGGTCTATGGCTACACCTTC. Translation: CASGLVGIDMGRGPVYGYTF.

This clone was seen once. The rearrangement links TRBV29-1 to TRBJ2-1, with a weak D call TRBD1 (6 bases). The CDR3 covers 12 residues. CDR1 SQVTM and CDR2 ANQGSEA come from the germline V gene. Trimming took 7 bases from V and 4 from J, leaving 11 bases between them. The CDR3 DNA reads TGCAGCGAGGGGGACGGATACAATGAGCAGTTCTTC. This translates into CSEGDGYNEQFF.

The V gene is TRBV13, the J gene TRBJ1-2; unclear D gene. There are 15 residues in the CDR3. Trimming pared 3 bases from V and 5 bases from J, leaving 16 bases between. The germline V gene encodes CDR1 PRHDT and CDR2 FYEKMQ (reference sequence). The CDR3 protein is CASSFFRGGSYGYTF. The CDR3 DNA reads as TGTGCCAGCAGCTTTTTTCGTGGAGGGAGTTATGGCTACACCTTC. Drawing the rest from reference TRBV13 and TRBJ1-2, the complete variable domain is AAGVIQSPRHLIKEKRETATLKCYPIPRHDTVYWYQQGPGQDPQFLISFYEKMQSDKGSIPDRFSAQQFSDYHSELNMSSLELGDSALYFCASSFFRGGSYGYTFGSGTRLTVV.

In nucleotides, the CDR3 is TGTGCCAGCAGCTTATATGAGAGCTACGAGCAGTACTTC. Translating gives CASSLYESYEQYF. The chain links TRBV11-2 to TRBJ2-7; D is unclear. This CDR3 region has 13 residues. CDR1 and CDR2 from the germline V gene are SGHAT and FQNNGV. Trimming removed 2 bases at V and 3 bases at J, with 8 bases between.

CDR3 DNA sequence: TGTGCCAGCAGCCCGGGACGGGGGGGCCACGAGCAGTACTTC. Translation: CASSPGRGGHEQYF. The chain carries TRBV7-3 and TRBJ2-7; the match to TRBD2 covers 8 bases. Losses at the gene ends were 5 bases for V and 5 bases for J; bases not matched to a gene: 8. Germline V lookup: CDR1 SGHTA, CDR2 FQGTGA. The length of the CDR3 is 14 residues.

The chain is built from TRBV6-1 and TRBJ1-2, with 7 bases fitting TRBD1. V gave up 4 bases and J gave up 6 bases; unmatched junction bases: 8. CDR1 is MNHNS and CDR2 is SASEGT in the germline V gene. The length of the CDR3 is 14 residues. In nucleotides, the CDR3 is TGTGCCAGCAGTGCCGGACAGGTCGAGGATGGCTACACCTTC. It translates to CASSAGQVEDGYTF.

The gene calls are TRBV11-2 and TRBJ2-2; TRBD2 aligns across 10 bases. The ends lost 4 bases at V and 4 bases at J; junction bases unmatched: 9. This CDR3 region has 17 residues. CDR1 is SGHAT and CDR2 is FQNNGV in the germline V gene. CDR3 residues: CASSSGLKRGGTGELFF. Here the CDR3 DNA reads TGTGCCAGCAGCTCCGGACTAAAGCGGGGGGGCACCGGGGAGCTGTTTTTT.

The CDR3 bases are TGTGCCATCGAGAAGGGGATAGAGACCGGGGAGCTGTTTTTT. It codes for CAIEKGIETGELFF. The rearrangement uses TRBV2 and TRBJ2-2; a weak D match, TRBD1 (5 bases). The germline gives CDR1 SNHLY, CDR2 FYNNEI. V lost 10 bases, J lost 5 bases, and 17 bases lay in between. This CDR3 contains 14 residues. Complete variable domain (other parts from reference TRBV2 and TRBJ2-2): EPEVTQTPSHQVTQMGQEVILRCVPISNHLYFYWYRQILGQKVEFLVSFYNNEISEKSEIFDDQFSVERPDGSNFTLKIRSTKLEDSAMYFCAIEKGIETGELFFGEGSRLTVL.

The chain links TRBV5-1 to TRBJ2-7; TRBD2 matches at 7 bases. Germline loops: CDR1 SGHRS, CDR2 YFSETQ. The CDR3 length is 13 residues. The V and J ends lost 0 bases and 6 bases, in that order; junction bases with no gene match: 3. The CDR3 protein is CASSLVGGGEQYF. The CDR3 coding sequence is TGCGCCAGCAGCTTGGTGGGGGGGGGCGAGCAGTACTTC.

V and J are TRBV9 and TRBJ1-3; TRBD1 matches 9 bases. Looked up from germline, CDR1 is SGDLS and CDR2 is YYNGEE. V shed 0 bases, J shed 5 bases, and the junction held 3 bases outside the gene matches. This CDR3 contains 15 residues. This CDR3 is CASSVAGQGRNTIYF. The CDR3 DNA reads TGTGCCAGCAGCGTAGCCGGACAGGGGAGAAACACCATATATTTT.